The source of this T cell receptor (beta chain) is a study of control samples from healthy donors and cancer patients. Some clones are missing from TCRdb's copy, which holds only in-frame ones; the method was immunoSEQ multiplex PCR. Of about 120,000 clones in the sample, about 89% were seen once. Germline loops: CDR1 MNHEY, CDR2 SVGAGI. The CDR3 loop spans 13 amino acids. The J segment lost 2 bases and the V segment lost 6 bases, leaving 0 bases of the junction unmatched. The specimen was blood. The sequence was collected from a man aged 50 to 60 in good health. This chain links TRBV6-5 with TRBJ1-2, with TRBD1 matching 10 bases. The CDR3 region has the DNA TGTGCCAGCAGGGGACAGGGGAACTATGGCTACACCTTC. Its protein product is CASRGQGNYGYTF.